A single sample gave rise to the 5 T cell receptor beta chains below, sequenced in a study of shared clonotypes between healthy human individuals (dated by TCRdb to 2018 to 2020). Library construction relied on the immunoSEQ multiplex PCR assay. TCRdb mirrors the immuneACCESS table, restricted to in-frame sequences. Some clones are absent from its copies; in checked studies, under half trace to an unresolved V gene, and the reason for the others is unknown. Counted in this sample were over 700,000 clones; about two thirds of them appeared once. Approximately 1.8% of the sample is taken by the ten largest. The sequencing input was memory CD4+ T cells sorted from blood. The sample's cell subset or site label, decoded: CD45RA-negative fraction. The receptors come from a woman in her 30s in good health.

This CDR3 is CASSVGIAGIHEQFF. CDR3 nucleotide sequence: TGTGCCAGCAGCGTAGGGATAGCGGGAATCCATGAGCAGTTCTTC. V usage is TRBV9 and J usage is TRBJ2-1; the match to TRBD2 covers 8 bases. The CDR3 has 15 residues. V lost 0 bases to trimming and J lost 8 bases; unmatched junction nucleotides: 7. The germline CDR1 and CDR2 sequences are SGDLS and YYNGEE.

The genes are TRBV29-1 and TRBJ2-1; unclear D gene. The CDR3 length is 12 residues. Between the trimmed V and J ends, which lost 6 bases and 6 bases, there was a span of 12 bases. Germline CDR1 is SQVTM and CDR2 is ANQGSEA. CDR3 in DNA: TGCAGCGTCAGAGATAGCCCCAATGAGCAGTTCTTC. It codes for CSVRDSPNEQFF.

The J gene is TRBJ2-2, the V gene TRBV18; 9 bases match TRBD2. Germline CDR1 is KGHSH and CDR2 is LQKENI. V lost 1 base, J lost 4 bases, and 4 bases stayed unmatched. This CDR3 spans 16 amino acids. Written as DNA, the CDR3 is TGTGCCAGCTCACCACGGGAACTAGCGGGCACCGGGGAGCTGTTTTTT. Translating gives CASSPRELAGTGELFF.

About this clone itself: This specimen includes other DNA sequences encoding the same CDR3. The chain employs TRBV28 and TRBJ2-7; unclear D gene. The germline gives CDR1 MDHEN, CDR2 SYDVKM. The CDR3 loop spans 12 amino acids. V gave up 2 bases and J gave up 3 bases, with 5 bases separating them. The CDR3 sequence is CASSLRGYEQYF. The CDR3 DNA reads as TGTGCCAGCAGTTTAAGAGGCTACGAGCAGTACTTC.

This clone came up a few times. V gene TRBV2 combines with J gene TRBJ1-1, with D possibly being TRBD1 (5 bases). This CDR3 has 13 residues. Germline assignment: CDR1 SNHLY and CDR2 FYNNEI. Trimming took 4 bases from V and 3 from J, leaving 9 bases between them. DNA of the CDR3: TGTGCCAGCAGTGCAGGGCGGGACACTGAAGCTTTCTTT. It is translated as CASSAGRDTEAFF.